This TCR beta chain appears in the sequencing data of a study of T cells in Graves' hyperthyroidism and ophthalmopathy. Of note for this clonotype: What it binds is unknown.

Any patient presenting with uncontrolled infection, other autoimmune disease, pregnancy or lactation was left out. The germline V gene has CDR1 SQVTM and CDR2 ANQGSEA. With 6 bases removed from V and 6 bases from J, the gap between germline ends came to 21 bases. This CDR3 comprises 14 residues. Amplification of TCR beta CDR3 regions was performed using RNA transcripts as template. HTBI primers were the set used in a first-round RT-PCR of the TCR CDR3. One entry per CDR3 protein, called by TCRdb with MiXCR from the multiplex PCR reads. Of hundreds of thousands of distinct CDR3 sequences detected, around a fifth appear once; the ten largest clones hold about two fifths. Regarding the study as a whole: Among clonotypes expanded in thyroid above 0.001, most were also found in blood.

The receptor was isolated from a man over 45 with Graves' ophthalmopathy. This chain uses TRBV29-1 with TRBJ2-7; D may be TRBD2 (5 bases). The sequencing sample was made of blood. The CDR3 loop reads CSVIIGGRESEQYF. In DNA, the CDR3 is TGCAGCGTCATTATCGGAGGAAGGGAGAGCGAGCAGTACTTC.